This entry lists 17 T cell receptor beta chains sequenced from one sample in a study of glioma-infiltrating T cells after dendritic cell vaccination (dated by TCRdb to 2016 to 2017). The library came from the immunoSEQ multiplex PCR assay. TCRdb provides this immuneACCESS table in a form limited to in-frame rearrangements. Some clones are lacking; in checked studies, under half of them reflect an unresolved V gene, and why the rest are absent is not known. The sample table lists over 55,000 clones, around 86% of them with a count of one. 6.5% to 10% of the sample rests with the top ten. The specimen comprised blood, sampled before dendritic cell vaccination. These receptors all stem from a human donor with glioblastoma.

This chain connects TRBV6-6 to TRBJ1-6; a weak D match, TRBD1 (5 bases). The CDR3 runs 13 residues. The ends were cut back, 8 bases at V and 9 bases at J, with 14 bases in the middle. From germline, CDR1 is MNHNY and CDR2 SVGAGI (reference sequence). CDR3 coding DNA: TGTGCCAGCGTCAGGGAGGCGGGTTCACCCCTCCACTTT. It translates to CASVREAGSPLHF.

The V and J genes are TRBV30 and TRBJ1-6; tentative D call: TRBD1 (5 bases). There are 15 residues in the CDR3. The germline V gene encodes CDR1 GTSNPN and CDR2 SVGIG (reference sequence). Trimming left V 0 bases short and J 6 bases short, with 12 bases between. The CDR3 region has the DNA TGTGCCTGGAGTGTACACGACAGTCCTAATTCACCCCTCCACTTT. It yields the protein CAWSVHDSPNSPLHF.

The V call is TRBV18, the J call TRBJ1-1; no reliable D call. The CDR3 covers 14 residues. Germline assignment: CDR1 KGHSH and CDR2 LQKENI. The V end lost 4 bases, the J end lost 2 bases, and 11 bases lay between the germline ends. DNA of the CDR3: TGTGCCAGCTCACTGAACACGGGAAACACTGAAGCTTTCTTT. It specifies CASSLNTGNTEAFF.

V is TRBV4-3 and J is TRBJ2-4; 7 bases fit TRBD1. V lost 0 bases, J lost 2 bases, and 4 bases stayed unmatched. In germline, CDR1 is LGHNA, CDR2 YSLEER. This CDR3 comprises 16 residues. The CDR3 region is CASSQDGTDSKNIQYF. The DNA of the CDR3 is TGCGCCAGCAGCCAAGATGGGACAGATTCCAAAAACATTCAGTACTTC.

This clone came up once. This chain links TRBV13 with TRBJ1-1; the match to TRBD1 covers 8 bases. The CDR3 extends over 13 amino acids. In germline, CDR1 is PRHDT, CDR2 FYEKMQ (reference sequence). V shed 5 bases, J shed 4 bases, and the junction held 3 bases outside the gene matches. CDR3: CASSAGGFTEAFF. In DNA, the CDR3 is TGTGCCAGCAGCGCAGGGGGCTTCACTGAAGCTTTCTTT.

This clone was found once. This chain connects TRBV11-3 to TRBJ2-5; 7 bases are a match to TRBD1. The V and J ends lost 0 bases and 2 bases, in that order; junction bases with no gene match: 3. Germline assignment: CDR1 SGHNT and CDR2 YENEEA. CDR3 size: 15 residues. CDR3 bases: TGTGCCAGCAGCTTAGATGGGACAGAGCAAGAGACCCAGTACTTC. It encodes CASSLDGTEQETQYF.

The rearrangement joins TRBV9 to TRBJ2-7; TRBD1 aligns across 8 bases. Trimming at V came to 4 bases and at J to 6 bases, leaving 12 bases not matched to a gene. The CDR3 is 15 residues long. CDR1 and CDR2 (germline): SGDLS, YYNGEE. The CDR3 loop reads CASSSSAGQGGEQYF. The CDR3 coding sequence is TGTGCCAGCAGCTCGTCGGCTGGACAGGGTGGCGAGCAGTACTTC.

J is TRBJ2-7 and V is TRBV6-1; D possibly corresponds to TRBD1 (5 bases). Trimming left V 2 bases short and J 2 bases short, with 13 bases between. This CDR3 has 15 residues. Germline V gene lookup returns CDR1 MNHNS and CDR2 SASEGT. For the CDR3, the DNA is TGTGCCAGCAGTGAACAGGAACAGGTAACCTACGAGCAGTACTTC. Translating gives CASSEQEQVTYEQYF.

The rearrangement links TRBV7-3 to TRBJ1-2; tentatively, D is TRBD1 (5 bases). Trimming stripped 1 base from V and 6 bases from J, with 12 bases between. There are 14 residues in the CDR3. CDR1 and CDR2 (germline): SGHTA, FQGTGA. In nucleotides, the CDR3 is TGTGCCAGCAGCTTAAGTGGCGGGACGCATGGCTACACCTTC. This sequence encodes CASSLSGGTHGYTF. The full variable domain, with the rest looked up from reference TRBV7-3 and TRBJ1-2, is GAGVSQTPSNKVTEKGKYVELRCDPISGHTALYWYRQSLGQGPEFLIYFQGTGAADDSGLPNDRFFAVRPEGSVSTLKIQRTERGDSAVYLCASSLSGGTHGYTFGSGTRLTVV.

The V and J genes are TRBV19 and TRBJ1-1, with unresolved D. The V end was cut by 3 bases, the J end by 5 bases, with 19 bases between. From germline, CDR1 is LNHDA and CDR2 SQIVND (reference sequence). CDR3 length equals 16 residues. CDR3 coding DNA: TGTGCCAGTAGTATGCTAACTACCTCTAGACGGACTGAAGCTTTCTTT. As protein: CASSMLTTSRRTEAFF.

The V gene is TRBV6-6, the J gene TRBJ1-1; D is unresolved. There are 15 residues in the CDR3. V lost 4 bases and J lost 11, with 23 bases in between. The germline V gene has CDR1 MNHNY and CDR2 SVGAGI (reference sequence). CDR3 bases: TGTGCCAGCAGTTCTCTCTTGGGAGGGAAGGTAGAGGCTTTCTTT. Its protein product is CASSSLLGGKVEAFF.

CDR3 in amino acids: CASSGDRGHKNIQYF. In nucleotides, the CDR3 is TGTGCCAGCAGTGGGGACAGGGGCCACAAAAACATTCAGTACTTC. J is TRBJ2-4 and V is TRBV2; 10 nucleotides align to TRBD1. Germline CDR1 reads SNHLY; CDR2 reads FYNNEI. The trim removed 4 bases at V and 3 bases at J, leaving 3 bases unmatched. The CDR3 is made up of 15 amino acids.

The chain has TRBV7-3 and TRBJ2-3; 11 bases are shared with TRBD2. The CDR3 contains 15 residues. The germline CDR1 and CDR2 sequences are SGHTA and FQGTGA. V lost 5 bases to trimming and J lost 6 bases; unmatched junction nucleotides: 7. The CDR3 region is CASSGLAGIRDTQYF. The DNA of the CDR3 is TGTGCCAGCAGCGGACTAGCGGGTATTCGGGATACGCAGTATTTT. The variable domain in full, completed from reference TRBV7-3 and TRBJ2-3, reads GAGVSQTPSNKVTEKGKYVELRCDPISGHTALYWYRQSLGQGPEFLIYFQGTGAADDSGLPNDRFFAVRPEGSVSTLKIQRTERGDSAVYLCASSGLAGIRDTQYFGPGTRLTVL.

The chain carries TRBV5-1 and TRBJ2-5; the D gene could be TRBD1 or TRBD2 (5 bases each). Gene TRBJ2-7 matches the end of the DNA better, so the J call may be wrong. The CDR3 is 14 residues long. Germline CDR1 is SGHRS and CDR2 is YFSETQ. The CDR3 is CASSLVGGSYEQYF. DNA of the CDR3: TGCGCCAGCAGCTTGGTTGGGGGCTCCTACGAGCAGTACTTC.

The V gene is TRBV5-1, the J gene TRBJ1-5; unclear D gene. The CDR3 contains 14 residues. V lost 2 bases and J 7 bases, leaving 13 bases between the germline ends. Germline V gives CDR1 SGHRS, CDR2 YFSETQ. The CDR3 sequence is CASSFDGEKQPQHF. In DNA form, the CDR3 reads TGCGCCAGCAGCTTCGACGGGGAAAAACAGCCCCAGCATTTT.

The chain uses TRBV14 and TRBJ2-3, with D uncertain. Trimming removed 0 bases from V and 2 bases from J, with 6 bases in between. The germline V gene has CDR1 SGHDN and CDR2 FVKESK. The CDR3 length is 14 residues. The CDR3 here is CASSQDLLTDTQYF. The DNA of the CDR3 is TGTGCCAGCAGCCAAGACCTCCTCACAGATACGCAGTATTTT.

The chain joins TRBV7-2 to TRBJ2-7; 7 nucleotides agree with TRBD1. J was trimmed by 6 bases and V by 3 bases; bases with no gene match: 2. This CDR3 is built from 12 residues. The germline CDR1 and CDR2 sequences are SGHTA and FQGNSA. CDR3 DNA: TGTGCCAGCAGCTTCCGACAGGGCGAGCAGTACTTC. It yields the protein CASSFRQGEQYF.